A selection of T cell receptor beta chains follows, all from one sample in a study of T cell repertoires in cytomegalovirus infection. No antigens are known for them. TCRdb redid the calling of the reads with MiXCR, one entry per CDR3 protein. The table has approximately 50,000 distinct CDR3 sequences, around 18% seen once. The source was CD8+ T cells from cultured PBMCs, collected from culture after CMV antigen stimulation. These receptors were obtained from a human donor in good health (CMV status not recorded). Some clones in this sample may be carry-over from other donors' samples. CDR3s include the opening cysteine and the closing phenylalanine or tryptophan. The order of the fields is clone size, D gene, V gene, J gene, CDR3 DNA, CDR3 protein. The D gene is left open where the match is weak. Clone size appears in some rows only: once, few, many, or a class for an expanded clone.

few	NA	TRBV7-2	TRBJ2-1	TGTGCCAGCAGCACACGGGCCGGCAGCAATGAGCAGTTCTTC	CASSTRAGSNEQFF
few	TRBD1	TRBV5-1	TRBJ1-4	TGCGCCAGCAGCATGAGACAGGGACCTAATGAAAAACTGTTTTTT	CASSMRQGPNEKLFF
NA	NA	TRBV7-9	TRBJ2-1	TGTGCCAGCAGCCCTAGCGAGAGCTCCTACAATGAGCAGTTCTTC	CASSPSESSYNEQFF
few	TRBD2	TRBV12-3/TRBV12-4	TRBJ2-3	TGTGCCAGTACCCCCACTAGCGGGAGTTCGGACACAGATACGCAGTATTTT	CASTPTSGSSDTDTQYF
few	NA	TRBV10-3	TRBJ2-7	TGTGCCATCAGTGCCGAGGGTTACCACGAGCAGTACTTC	CAISAEGYHEQYF
NA	TRBD2	TRBV18	TRBJ2-5	TGTGCCAGCTCACCTATTGTTAGCGGGAGGCTCCAAGAGACCCAGTACTTC	CASSPIVSGRLQETQYF
NA	NA	TRBV6-5	TRBJ1-2	TGTGCCAGCAGTTATGCGGGAACGAACTATGGCTACACCTTC	CASSYAGTNYGYTF
few	NA	TRBV7-2	TRBJ1-5	TGTGCCAGCAGCTTACTGGGTAATAGCAATCAGCCCCAGCATTTT	CASSLLGNSNQPQHF
NA	NA	TRBV7-8	TRBJ1-1	TGTGCCAGCAGCCACCTTTACGAAGCGTTCGGGGCTTTCTTT	CASSHLYEAFGAFF
NA	TRBD1	TRBV4-1	TRBJ2-1	TGCGCCAGCAGCTTCACCGGGACAGGGTACAATGAGCAGTTCTTC	CASSFTGTGYNEQFF
few	NA	TRBV6-2/TRBV6-3	TRBJ2-1	TGTGCCAGCAGTTACTCGGCACAGGGAGCCTACAATGAGCAGTTCTTC	CASSYSAQGAYNEQFF
many	NA	TRBV7-8	TRBJ1-6	TGTGCCAGCAGCTTCGGACCAAATTCACCCCTCCACTTT	CASSFGPNSPLHF
few	NA	TRBV6-1	TRBJ1-5	TGTGCCAGCAGTAGGACACCAGAGAGCAATCAGCCCCAGCATTTT	CASSRTPESNQPQHF
few	TRBD1	TRBV7-6	TRBJ1-4	TGTGCCAGCAGCTTAGAGGGACAGGATATCGAAAAACTGTTTTTT	CASSLEGQDIEKLFF
NA	NA	TRBV4-3	TRBJ2-4	TGCGCCAGCAGCCAAGAAGGAGCCGGCTGGGGAGCCAAAAACATTCAGTACTTC	CASSQEGAGWGAKNIQYF
few	NA	TRBV19	TRBJ1-1	TGTGCCAGTAGTGATCCCGTTGGCGACACTGAAGCTTTCTTT	CASSDPVGDTEAFF
NA	NA	TRBV15	TRBJ1-4	TGTGCCACCAGCAGAGAAGTTGGCGACGGGGATGAAAAACTGTTTTTT	CATSREVGDGDEKLFF
NA	NA	TRBV5-4	TRBJ2-7	TGTGCCAGCAGCTTGGAACGGGGTGTGTACGAGCAGTACTTC	CASSLERGVYEQYF
NA	TRBD1	TRBV11-1	TRBJ2-1	TGTGCCAGCAGCCTCCGGGACAGGGAGTTGTCCGAGCAGTTCTTC	CASSLRDRELSEQFF
NA	NA	TRBV27	TRBJ2-2	TGTGCCAGCAGTTTATCGATGGCTACCTTGAACACCGGGGAGCTGTTTTTT	CASSLSMATLNTGELFF
few	TRBD2	TRBV4-1	TRBJ2-1	TGCGCCAGCAGCCTCTACGGGACTAGCTATGAGCAGTTCTTC	CASSLYGTSYEQFF
many	NA	TRBV7-8	TRBJ1-1	TGTGCCAGCAGCTTTCCCAACACTGAAGCTTTCTTT	CASSFPNTEAFF
many	TRBD1	TRBV7-6	TRBJ1-6	TGTGCCAGCAGCTACAGGACAGGGAATTCACCCCTCCACTTT	CASSYRTGNSPLHF
NA	NA	TRBV7-6	TRBJ2-7	TGTGCCAGCAGCCTTGCGGTCGGGACGGGAGCCTACGAGCAGTACTTC	CASSLAVGTGAYEQYF
NA	NA	TRBV7-2	TRBJ2-3	TGTGCCGCCTCGGAAGGAGGGGATACGCAGTATTTT	CAASEGGDTQYF
NA	TRBD1	TRBV12-3/TRBV12-4	TRBJ2-7	TGTGCCAGCAGTCGACAGGGGGATCCCTACGAGCAGTACTTC	CASSRQGDPYEQYF
few	NA	TRBV7-2	TRBJ2-1	TGTGCCAGCAGCTTAGCAGGGGAACTAGAAGGGTTCTTC	CASSLAGELEGFF
many	TRBD1	TRBV4-3	TRBJ2-5	TGCGCCAGCAGCCAAGAGAGAGGGGGCGTGGAGACCCAGTACTTC	CASSQERGGVETQYF
few	NA	TRBV6-2/TRBV6-3	TRBJ2-7	TGTGCCAGCAGAGGTACAGGGCTCGGGGGCGAGCAGTACTTC	CASRGTGLGGEQYF
many	NA	TRBV7-8	TRBJ1-1	TGTGCCAGCAGCTTAGAGTGGACGAACACTGAAGCTTTCTTT	CASSLEWTNTEAFF
NA	NA	TRBV6-1	TRBJ2-1	TGTGCCAGCAGTGAAGCGGGGGCTGGCACCGAGCAGTTCTTC	CASSEAGAGTEQFF
few	NA	TRBV20-1	TRBJ2-1	TGCAGTGCTAGACGGCAGTCGTCCTACAATGAGCAGTTCTTC	CSARRQSSYNEQFF
few	TRBD2	TRBV9	TRBJ2-1	TGTGCCAGCAGCGTAGAGGGCGGGAGCGCCTACAATGAGCAGTTCTTC	CASSVEGGSAYNEQFF
NA	NA	TRBV7-2	TRBJ1-5	TGTGCCAGCAGCACACGTGTGGGTAGCAATCAGCCCCAGCATTTT	CASSTRVGSNQPQHF
NA	TRBD2	TRBV13	TRBJ2-7	TGTGCCAGCAGCCCCTCGGCTCGCGGGGGGATCCACGAGCAGTACTTC	CASSPSARGGIHEQYF
many	TRBD2	TRBV9	TRBJ2-1	TGTGCCAGCAGCGTAGAGGGCGGGGGGTATTACAATGAGCAGTTCTTC	CASSVEGGGYYNEQFF
NA	NA	TRBV27	TRBJ2-1	TGTGCCAGCAGTTTCAAGGGCGGGTACTCCTACAATGAGCAGCTCTTC	CASSFKGGYSYNEQLF
many	NA	TRBV29-1	TRBJ2-7	TGCAGCGTCCAGGACTGGGACTCCTACGAGCAGTACTTC	CSVQDWDSYEQYF
NA	TRBD2	TRBV7-2	TRBJ2-2	TGTGCCAGCAGCTCCCCTAGCGGGGTCACCGGGGAGCTGTTTTTT	CASSSPSGVTGELFF
few	NA	TRBV10-3	TRBJ1-1	TGTGCCATCAGTGAGTCCGAGGGGCTAAACACTGAAGCTTTCTTT	CAISESEGLNTEAFF
few	NA	TRBV6-2/TRBV6-3	TRBJ1-5	TGTGCCAGCAGACAGGGAAGCAATCAGCCCCAGCATTTT	CASRQGSNQPQHF
NA	TRBD1	TRBV27	TRBJ2-7	TGTGCCAGCAGTTTACTGACAGGGTCAAGCTACGAGCAGTACTTC	CASSLLTGSSYEQYF
NA	TRBD1	TRBV5-6	TRBJ2-7	TGTGCCAGCAGCTCCGGGACAGCTTCCTACGAGCAGTACTTC	CASSSGTASYEQYF
few	NA	TRBV12-5	TRBJ2-5	TGTGCTAGTGGTCAGGGTTTTGGGGAGACCCAGTACTTC	CASGQGFGETQYF
NA	NA	TRBV4-2	TRBJ2-7	TGTGCCAGCAGCCAAGTCGGCAGCTCCTACGAGCAGTACTTC	CASSQVGSSYEQYF
few	NA	TRBV7-2	TRBJ2-1	TGTGCCAGCAGCTCTCCCCATCCCCGGGACGACAGGTTCTTC	CASSSPHPRDDRFF
NA	TRBD1	TRBV7-3	TRBJ2-3	TGTGCCAGCAGCTTTTATGGCGGACAGGGTCGCACAGATACGCAGTATTTT	CASSFYGGQGRTDTQYF
NA	TRBD2	TRBV7-2	TRBJ2-3	TGTGCCAGCGGGAGGGCCGGGACAGATACGCAGTATTTT	CASGRAGTDTQYF
many	TRBD2	TRBV7-8	TRBJ2-1	TGTGCCAGCAGCCCTAAAGCGGGAGGCTACAATGAGCAGTTCTTC	CASSPKAGGYNEQFF
NA	TRBD1	TRBV7-8	TRBJ2-3	TGTGCCAGCAGCTTAAAGACAGGGTGGGGCGCAGATACGCAGTATTTT	CASSLKTGWGADTQYF
NA	TRBD2	TRBV20-1	TRBJ2-7	TGCAGTGCTAGAAAAGCGGGAGGGCCAGACGAGCAGTACTTC	CSARKAGGPDEQYF
NA	NA	TRBV6-5	TRBJ2-7	TGTGCCAGCAGTTATGGTTTGAGGGCCGAGCAGTACTTC	CASSYGLRAEQYF
few	TRBD1	TRBV7-6	TRBJ2-1	TGTGCCAGCAGCTTAGTCGCAGGGGGCGTGACCTACAATGAGCAGTTCTTC	CASSLVAGGVTYNEQFF
few	NA	TRBV28	TRBJ2-7	TGTGCCAGCAGTTTCGCCGGGACCACCTACGAGCAGTACTTC	CASSFAGTTYEQYF
many	NA	TRBV9	TRBJ2-7	TGTGCCAGCAGCGCGGGACCCATAGGCGCCTACGAGCAGTACTTC	CASSAGPIGAYEQYF
few	TRBD2	TRBV6-5	TRBJ2-1	TGTGCCAGCAGTTTCGGACTAGCGGGAGGCTTTGAGCAGTTCTTC	CASSFGLAGGFEQFF
NA	TRBD1	TRBV6-1	TRBJ2-2	TGTGCCAGCAGTTTTGGACAGGTGATCACCGGGGAGCTGTTTTTT	CASSFGQVITGELFF